The TCR beta chain under discussion was sequenced for a study of T cell changes during pregnancy in multiple sclerosis. TCRdb keeps only in-frame clones here, not all; method: immunoSEQ multiplex PCR. The repertoire holds about 77,000 clones, with more than 85% as singletons. Looked up from germline, CDR1 is SSHAT and CDR2 is FNYEAQ (reference sequence). CDR3 length equals 15 residues. Details on this clone: Compared with germline, one end of the junction differs, possibly owing to a read error.

This sequence originates from a female donor in good health, enrolled as a control in a pregnancy study. This specimen consisted of peripheral blood, obtained after pregnancy. The chain recombines TRBV7-7 with TRBJ2-5; D gene uncertain. The CDR3 is CASSLIGLGQETQYF. In DNA, the CDR3 is TGTGCTAGCAGCTTAATCGGTCTAGGACAAGAGACCCAGTACTTC.